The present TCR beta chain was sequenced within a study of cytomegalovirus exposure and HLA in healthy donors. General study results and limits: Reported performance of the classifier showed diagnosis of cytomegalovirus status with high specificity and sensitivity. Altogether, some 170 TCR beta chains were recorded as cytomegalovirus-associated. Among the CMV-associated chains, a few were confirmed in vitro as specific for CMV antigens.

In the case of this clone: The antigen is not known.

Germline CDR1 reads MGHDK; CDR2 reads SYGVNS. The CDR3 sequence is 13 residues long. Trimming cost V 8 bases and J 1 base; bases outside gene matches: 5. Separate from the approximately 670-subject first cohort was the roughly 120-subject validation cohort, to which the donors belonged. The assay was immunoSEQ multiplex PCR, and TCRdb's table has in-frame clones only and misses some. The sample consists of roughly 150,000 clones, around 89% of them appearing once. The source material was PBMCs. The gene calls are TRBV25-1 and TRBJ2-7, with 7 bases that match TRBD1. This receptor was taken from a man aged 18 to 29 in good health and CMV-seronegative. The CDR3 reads CASREGQSYEQYF. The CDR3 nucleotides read TGTGCCAGCCGAGAGGGACAGTCCTACGAGCAGTACTTC.